This T cell receptor (beta chain) stems from a study of regulatory T cells in long-lasting Graves disease. This clonotype was seen a few times. Time point denoted: newly diagnosed GD, antithyroid drugs for less than 3 months. The TCR library was prepared using RNA isolated from PBMCs. The germline CDR1 and CDR2 sequences are ENHRY and SYGVKD. The CDR3 contains 14 residues. The V end lost 5 bases, the J end lost 10 bases, and 18 bases lay between the germline ends. Building of the TCR beta libraries involved iRepertoire HTBI primers and Arm-PCR of CDR3 regions. TCRdb redid the calling of the multiplex PCR reads with MiXCR, one entry per CDR3 protein. The sample carries around 450,000 distinct CDR3 sequences, 15% recorded once. This same sample was also part of a study on T cells in Graves' hyperthyroidism and ophthalmopathy.

The sample in question was peripheral blood mononuclear cells (PBMCs), obtained at new diagnosis, from a patient treated with antithyroid drugs. The TCR sequence derives from a woman younger than 45 with Graves disease. The rearrangement joins TRBV10-3 to TRBJ1-5; a weak D match, TRBD1 (6 bases). CDR3 sequence (DNA): TGTGCCATCAGTCACGGGGCAGTCGGGGGCCCCCAGCATTTT. Translating it yields CAISHGAVGGPQHF.